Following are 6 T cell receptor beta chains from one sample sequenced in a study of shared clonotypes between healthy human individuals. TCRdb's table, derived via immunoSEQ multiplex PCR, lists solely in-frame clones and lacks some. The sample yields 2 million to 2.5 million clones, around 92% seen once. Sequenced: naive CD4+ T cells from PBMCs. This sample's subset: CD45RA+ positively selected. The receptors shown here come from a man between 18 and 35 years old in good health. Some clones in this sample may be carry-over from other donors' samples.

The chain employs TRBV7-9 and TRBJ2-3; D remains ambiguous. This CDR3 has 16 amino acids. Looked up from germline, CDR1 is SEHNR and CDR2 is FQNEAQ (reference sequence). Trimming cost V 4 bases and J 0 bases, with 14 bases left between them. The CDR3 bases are TGTGCCAGCAGCTCCTTCCGGGCGTCTAGCACAGATACGCAGTATTTT. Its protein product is CASSSFRASSTDTQYF.

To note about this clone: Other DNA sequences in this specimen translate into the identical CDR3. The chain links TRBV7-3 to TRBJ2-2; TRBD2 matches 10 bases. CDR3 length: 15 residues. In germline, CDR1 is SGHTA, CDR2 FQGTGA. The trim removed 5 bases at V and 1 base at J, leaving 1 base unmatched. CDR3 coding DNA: TGTGCCAGCAGCCGGACTAGCGGGAACACCGGGGAGCTGTTTTTT. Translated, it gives CASSRTSGNTGELFF.

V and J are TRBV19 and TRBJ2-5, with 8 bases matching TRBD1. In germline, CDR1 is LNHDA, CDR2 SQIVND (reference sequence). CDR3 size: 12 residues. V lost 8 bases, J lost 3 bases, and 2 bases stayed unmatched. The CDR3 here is CASGQGKETQYF. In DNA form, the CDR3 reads TGTGCCAGTGGACAGGGAAAAGAGACCCAGTACTTC.

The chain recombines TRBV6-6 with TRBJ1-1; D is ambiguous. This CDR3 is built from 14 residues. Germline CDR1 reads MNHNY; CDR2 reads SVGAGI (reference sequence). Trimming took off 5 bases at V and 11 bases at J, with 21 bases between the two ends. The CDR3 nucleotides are TGTGCCAGCAGTCCCCAGTCGGCAGCTCGGATTGCTTTCTTT. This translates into CASSPQSAARIAFF.

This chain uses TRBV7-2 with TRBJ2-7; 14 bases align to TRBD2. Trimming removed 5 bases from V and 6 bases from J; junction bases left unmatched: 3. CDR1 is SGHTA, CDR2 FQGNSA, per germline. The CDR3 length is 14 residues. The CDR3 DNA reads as TGTGCCAGCAGCCCGGGACTAGCGGGAGTCGAGCAGTACTTC. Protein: CASSPGLAGVEQYF.

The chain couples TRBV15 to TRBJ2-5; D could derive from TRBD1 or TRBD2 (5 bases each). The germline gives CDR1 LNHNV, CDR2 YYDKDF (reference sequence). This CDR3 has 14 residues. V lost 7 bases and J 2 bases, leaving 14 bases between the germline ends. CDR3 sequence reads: CATTPGGGQETQYF. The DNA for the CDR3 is TGTGCCACCACTCCAGGTGGGGGTCAAGAGACCCAGTACTTC.